The source of this T cell receptor (beta chain) is a study of Graves' ophthalmopathy and Graves' hyperthyroidism. The V gene lost 0 bases and the J gene lost 5 bases, with 13 bases spanning the gap. Germline V lookup: CDR1 DFQATT, CDR2 SNEGSKA (reference sequence). CDR3 length: 15 residues. RNA transcripts were the source from which TCR beta CDR3 regions were amplified. RT-PCR with HTBI primers came first, then second-round multiplex PCR. TCRdb independently ran MiXCR on the multiplex PCR reads; one entry per CDR3 protein. This sample has over a million distinct CDR3 sequences, with about 36% found just once. This clonotype was detected a few times. Its antigen is still unknown. General study findings and limits: Blood contained most expanded thyroid clonotypes exceeding 0.001 frequency.

The rearrangement links TRBV20-1 to TRBJ2-2; weak D call: TRBD2 (5 bases). The clonotype was recovered from an adult man with Graves' hyperthyroidism. The sample comprised peripheral blood or thyroid tissue (not recorded which). The DNA of the CDR3 is TGCAGTGCTAGAGATCAAACTAGACCAACCGGGGAGCTGTTTTTT. As protein: CSARDQTRPTGELFF.